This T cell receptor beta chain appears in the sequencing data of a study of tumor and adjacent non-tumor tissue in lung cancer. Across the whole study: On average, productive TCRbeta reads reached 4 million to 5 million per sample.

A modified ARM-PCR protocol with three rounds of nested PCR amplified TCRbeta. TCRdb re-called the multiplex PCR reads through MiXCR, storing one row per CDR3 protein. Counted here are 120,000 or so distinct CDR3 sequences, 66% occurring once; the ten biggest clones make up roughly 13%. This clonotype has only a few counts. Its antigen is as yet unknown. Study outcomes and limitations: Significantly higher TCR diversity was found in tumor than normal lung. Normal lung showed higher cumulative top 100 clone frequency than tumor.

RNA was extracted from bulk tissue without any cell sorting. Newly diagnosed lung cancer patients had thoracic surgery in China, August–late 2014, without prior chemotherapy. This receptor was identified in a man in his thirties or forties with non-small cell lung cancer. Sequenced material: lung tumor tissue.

CDR3 loop: CASSLDRARELFF. The CDR3 DNA reads TGTGCCAGCAGCTTAGACAGGGCCCGGGAGCTGTTTTTT. This chain uses TRBV7-8 with TRBJ2-2; possible D gene TRBD1, 6 bases. Deletions cut 1 base from V and 9 bases from J, with 9 bases between. There are 13 residues in the CDR3. Germline lookup yields CDR1 SGHVS and CDR2 FQNEAQ.